The 22 T cell receptor beta chains below all came from one sample that was sequenced in a study of shared clonotypes between healthy human individuals. Sequenced by immunoSEQ multiplex PCR; TCRdb stores in-frame clones only, minus some. The sample comprises some 490,000 clones, approximately 80% of which are singletons, and about 12% rests with the top ten. Specimen: PBMCs. The receptors originated from a woman aged 40 to 49 in good health. Some clones in this sample may be carry-over from other donors' samples.

The rearrangement links TRBV25-1 to TRBJ2-1; perhaps TRBD2 as D (6 bases). Trimming took off 2 bases at V and 0 bases at J, with 8 bases between the two ends. From germline, CDR1 is MGHDK and CDR2 SYGVNS. The CDR3 has 15 amino acids. The CDR3 nucleotides read TGTGCCAGCAGTGAAGGTAGCGGCTCCTACAATGAGCAGTTCTTC. Its protein is CASSEGSGSYNEQFF.

The chain combines TRBV7-9 with TRBJ2-7, with 7 nucleotides matching TRBD2. J gave up 2 bases and V 5 bases, and 9 bases lay outside the gene matches. CDR1 and CDR2 (germline): SEHNR, FQNEAQ (reference sequence). CDR3 length: 15 amino acids. The CDR3 loop is CASSLSGYSAYEQYF. CDR3 bases: TGTGCCAGCAGCCTTAGCGGGTATTCCGCCTACGAGCAGTACTTC.

The sample holds a few counts of this clone. V usage is TRBV5-1 and J usage is TRBJ1-2; D is unclear. V shed 1 base and J shed 4 bases, with 11 bases lying between them. The CDR3 spans 14 residues. Per the germline V gene, CDR1 is SGHRS and CDR2 is YFSETQ. CDR3 sequence reads: CASSLTAESYGYTF. CDR3 coding DNA: TGCGCCAGCAGCTTGACGGCGGAAAGCTATGGCTACACCTTC.

This clone occurred a few times. The chain is built from TRBV6-5 and TRBJ2-1, with unresolved D. With 2 bases removed from V and 4 bases from J, the gap between germline ends came to 6 bases. CDR1 and CDR2 from the germline V gene are MNHEY and SVGAGI. This CDR3 has 13 amino acids. The CDR3 bases are TGTGCCAGCAGTTACGACCCTTACAATGAGCAGTTCTTC. Translation: CASSYDPYNEQFF.

The V gene is TRBV28, the J gene TRBJ1-2; D is possibly TRBD1 (5 bases). CDR1 is MDHEN, CDR2 SYDVKM, per germline. V lost 7 bases to trimming and J lost 4 bases, with 13 bases between them. The CDR3 extends over 13 amino acids. This chain's CDR3 is CASTLGAVYGYTF. The CDR3 DNA reads as TGTGCCAGCACCCTTGGGGCAGTCTATGGCTACACCTTC.

The chain employs TRBV9 and TRBJ1-2; D remains ambiguous. The ends were cut back, 2 bases at V and 4 bases at J, with 12 bases in the middle. Germline CDR1 and CDR2: SGDLS and YYNGEE. This CDR3 region has 14 residues. CDR3 sequence reads: CASSVLGGSYGYTF. The CDR3 nucleotides are TGTGCCAGCAGCGTTCTGGGAGGTAGCTATGGCTACACCTTC.

The genes are TRBV12-5 and TRBJ1-5; D is uncertain. Germline V gene lookup returns CDR1 LGHNT and CDR2 FRNRAP. This CDR3 has 13 amino acids. The V and J ends lost 2 bases and 9 bases respectively, with 11 bases between them. Here the CDR3 reads CASGLIRDPPQHF. CDR3 bases: TGTGCTAGTGGTTTGATTAGGGATCCGCCCCAGCATTTT.

The chain carries TRBV28 and TRBJ2-2; 7 bases align to TRBD2. The V gene end was trimmed by 5 bases and the J gene end by 3 bases; junction bases not matched to a gene: 9. The CDR3 extends over 16 amino acids. The germline gives CDR1 MDHEN, CDR2 SYDVKM. This CDR3 reads CASSPPRGSYTGELFF. The CDR3 DNA follows: TGTGCCAGCAGTCCTCCGCGCGGGAGCTACACCGGGGAGCTGTTTTTT.

This clone was seen ten or more times. This chain connects TRBV19 to TRBJ1-1; D not certain. The germline gives CDR1 LNHDA, CDR2 SQIVND (reference sequence). The CDR3 extends over 15 amino acids. V was shortened by 2 bases and J by 4 bases, with 14 bases between the two germline ends. CDR3 region: CASSIIGSGSTEAFF. The DNA for the CDR3 is TGTGCCAGTAGTATAATAGGGTCGGGGAGCACTGAAGCTTTCTTT.

This chain connects TRBV19 to TRBJ1-1, with TRBD1 matching 7 bases. This CDR3 has 13 residues. After removal of 5 bases from V and 6 bases from J, the junction contained 6 bases not matched to a gene. Germline V gene data show CDR1 as LNHDA and CDR2 as SQIVND (reference sequence). The CDR3: CASSASTGSEAFF. The CDR3 DNA is TGTGCCAGTAGTGCCTCGACAGGGTCTGAAGCTTTCTTT.

The gene calls are TRBV5-1 and TRBJ1-4; D might be TRBD1 (5 bases). CDR3 length equals 15 residues. V lost 4 bases and J 7 bases, leaving 17 bases between the germline ends. CDR1 is SGHRS and CDR2 is YFSETQ in the germline V gene. The CDR3 region has the DNA TGCGCCAGCAGCGCAACCGGGACTGACGGTGAAAAACTGTTTTTT. As protein: CASSATGTDGEKLFF. Based on the CDR3 plus reference TRBV5-1 and TRBJ1-4, the full variable domain is KAGVTQTPRYLIKTRGQQVTLSCSPISGHRSVSWYQQTPGQGLQFLFEYFSETQRNKGNFPGRFSGRQFSNSRSEMNVSTLELGDSALYLCASSATGTDGEKLFFGSGTQLSVL.

The rearrangement joins TRBV18 to TRBJ1-2, with TRBD1 identical over 7 bases. The germline CDR1 and CDR2 sequences are KGHSH and LQKENI. The CDR3 runs 12 residues. V lost 8 bases and J lost 4; bases outside the gene matches: 4. The chain's CDR3 is CASATGAYGYTF. Here the CDR3 DNA reads TGTGCCAGCGCCACAGGGGCCTATGGCTACACCTTC.

The V gene is TRBV19, the J gene TRBJ1-1; no clear D gene. The ends were cut back, 5 bases at V and 2 bases at J, with 15 bases in the middle. The CDR3 is made up of 15 amino acids. Germline assignment: CDR1 LNHDA and CDR2 SQIVND (reference sequence). CDR3 amino acids: CASSVSRQVNTEAFF. CDR3 in DNA: TGTGCCAGTAGTGTCTCTCGGCAGGTTAACACTGAAGCTTTCTTT. The full variable domain, with the rest looked up from reference TRBV19 and TRBJ1-1, is DGGITQSPKYLFRKEGQNVTLSCEQNLNHDAMYWYRQDPGQGLRLIYYSQIVNDFQKGDIAEGYSVSREKKESFPLTVTSAQKNPTAFYLCASSVSRQVNTEAFFGQGTRLTVV.

The chain employs TRBV7-6 and TRBJ1-3; D not resolved. V lost 1 base and J 11 bases, leaving 12 bases between the germline ends. The germline V gene encodes CDR1 SGHVS and CDR2 FNYEAQ. The CDR3 is 13 residues long. CDR3 nucleotides: TGTGCCAGCAGCTTAGTCCAGCCCGCCGCCATATATTTT. The encoded protein is CASSLVQPAAIYF.

This clone was recorded many times. The V call is TRBV6-1, the J call TRBJ2-4; D not certain. The CDR3 consists of 15 residues. The germline CDR1 and CDR2 sequences are MNHNS and SASEGT. Trimming removed 3 bases from V and 7 bases from J, with 16 bases in between. Here the CDR3 DNA reads TGTGCCAGCAGTGATTTTTTAGGCAGGAGTAACATTCAGTACTTC. It translates to CASSDFLGRSNIQYF.

This rearrangement joins TRBV7-9 to TRBJ2-3; D is ambiguous. The CDR3 runs to 14 residues. Germline V CDR1 and CDR2: SEHNR, FQNEAQ (reference sequence). The ends were cut back, 4 bases at V and 1 base at J, with 9 bases in the middle. CDR3 DNA: TGTGCCAGCAGCTCCCCCCTTGGCACAGATACGCAGTATTTT. Protein product: CASSSPLGTDTQYF.

This chain links TRBV2 with TRBJ2-3; 9 nucleotides agree with TRBD2. The V gene end was trimmed by 9 bases and the J gene end by 3 bases; junction bases not matched to a gene: 7. Germline V gene lookup returns CDR1 SNHLY and CDR2 FYNNEI. The CDR3 extends over 14 amino acids. CDR3 DNA sequence: TGTGCCAGTAAGGAGCGGGAGGTAACAGATACGCAGTATTTT. It encodes CASKEREVTDTQYF.

The genes are TRBV29-1 and TRBJ2-5; no firm D call. Per germline, CDR1 SQVTM and CDR2 ANQGSEA. This CDR3 contains 14 residues. Deletions cut 0 bases from V and 1 base from J, with 9 bases between. The CDR3 region has the DNA TGCAGCGTTGAAGAATTAGGCAGCCAAGAGACCCAGTACTTC. It encodes CSVEELGSQETQYF.

The J gene is TRBJ2-3, the V gene TRBV7-7; 14 bases map to TRBD2. This CDR3 comprises 18 residues. Germline trimming cut 3 bases from V and 1 base from J; bases unmatched to any gene: 6. Per the germline V gene, CDR1 is SSHAT and CDR2 is FNYEAQ (reference sequence). The CDR3 region has the DNA TGTGCCAGCAGCTTGGGGACTAGCGGGAGAGTCGGCACAGATACGCAGTATTTT. Its translation is CASSLGTSGRVGTDTQYF. Based on the CDR3 plus reference TRBV7-7 and TRBJ2-3, the full variable domain is GAGVSQSPRYKVTKRGQDVTLRCDPISSHATLYWYQQALGQGPEFLTYFNYEAQPDKSGLPSDRFSAERPEGSISTLTIQRTEQRDSAMYRCASSLGTSGRVGTDTQYFGPGTRLTVL.

The V and J genes are TRBV29-1 and TRBJ2-1; 8 nucleotides align to TRBD2. Germline CDR1 is SQVTM and CDR2 is ANQGSEA. The CDR3 contains 14 residues. J gave up 4 bases and V 6 bases, and 8 bases lay outside the gene matches. CDR3 bases: TGCAGCGTGTCTACTAGCGGAACTTACAATGAGCAGTTCTTC. The encoded protein is CSVSTSGTYNEQFF.

This chain connects TRBV30 to TRBJ1-2; D is perhaps TRBD1 (5 bases). From germline, CDR1 is GTSNPN and CDR2 SVGIG (reference sequence). There are 15 residues in the CDR3. Trimming took 0 bases from V and 3 from J, leaving 14 bases between them. CDR3 coding DNA: TGTGCCTGGAGTGTCGGGGGAAATACTGACTATGGCTACACCTTC. Amino acid sequence: CAWSVGGNTDYGYTF.

The chain employs TRBV19 and TRBJ1-4; no firm D call. The germline gives CDR1 LNHDA, CDR2 SQIVND (reference sequence). There are 14 residues in the CDR3. Trimming left V 9 bases short and J 4 bases short, with 15 bases between. Written as DNA, the CDR3 is TGTGCCAGCGCAAGGAGGGCGGGTAATGAAAAACTGTTTTTT. Amino acids: CASARRAGNEKLFF.